A single sample is the source of the 11 T cell receptor beta chains below, sequenced in a study of blood T cell repertoires in COVID-19. Only in-frame clones appear in the TCRdb table, and some are missing; sequencing was by immunoSEQ multiplex PCR. The top ten clones hold approximately 24% of a sample with 85,000 to 100,000 clones, about 84% of them seen once. The sequenced material came from peripheral blood. The receptors come from a human donor in a cohort sampled during active COVID-19.

This clone was seen a few times. This rearrangement joins TRBV7-9 to TRBJ1-1, with D possibly being TRBD1 (6 bases). CDR3 size: 16 residues. The ends were cut back, 7 bases at V and 1 base at J, with 19 bases in the middle. Germline V gives CDR1 SEHNR, CDR2 FQNEAQ (reference sequence). This chain's CDR3 is CASTIPGVGGNTEAFF. CDR3 DNA: TGTGCCAGCACCATCCCCGGGGTAGGGGGGAACACTGAAGCTTTCTTT. Combining the CDR3 with reference TRBV7-9 and TRBJ1-1 gives the whole variable domain DTGVSQNPRHKITKRGQNVTFRCDPISEHNRLYWYRQTLGQGPEFLTYFQNEAQLEKSRLLSDRFSAERPKGSFSTLEIQRTEQGDSAMYLCASTIPGVGGNTEAFFGQGTRLTVV.

CDR3: CASSDRAESTDTQYF. CDR3 sequence (DNA): TGTGCCAGCAGCGACAGGGCAGAGAGCACAGATACGCAGTATTTT. The chain combines TRBV5-4 with TRBJ2-3; 7 nucleotides agree with TRBD1. The CDR3 loop spans 15 amino acids. The germline V gene encodes CDR1 SGHNT and CDR2 YYREEE (reference sequence). The junction had 5 bases not matched to a gene; V was cut back by 4 bases and J by 0 bases. The full variable domain, completed using reference TRBV5-4 and TRBJ2-3, is ETGVTQSPTHLIKTRGQQVTLRCSSQSGHNTVSWYQQALGQGPQFIFQYYREEENGRGNFPPRFSGLQFPNYSSELNVNALELDDSALYLCASSDRAESTDTQYFGPGTRLTVL.

This clone appeared a single time. The chain carries TRBV20-1 and TRBJ1-2; D is undetermined. V was trimmed by 6 bases and J by 3 bases, leaving 5 bases between them. Germline CDR1 is DFQATT and CDR2 is SNEGSKA (reference sequence). CDR3 length: 10 amino acids. The CDR3 bases are TGCAGTGCAGCCGACTATGGCTACACCTTC. Amino acid sequence: CSAADYGYTF.

The chain is built from TRBV2 and TRBJ2-7; D is undetermined. Between the trimmed V and J ends, which lost 6 bases and 5 bases, there was a span of 11 bases. The germline gives CDR1 SNHLY, CDR2 FYNNEI. This CDR3 has 12 amino acids. The CDR3: CASRENNHEQYF. CDR3 nucleotide sequence: TGTGCCAGCAGAGAGAATAATCACGAGCAGTACTTC.

This chain uses TRBV27 with TRBJ2-5, with D tentatively TRBD2 (5 bases). CDR3 length equals 16 residues. V gave up 4 bases and J gave up 5 bases, with 20 bases separating them. CDR1 is MNHEY, CDR2 SMNVEV, per germline (reference sequence). The CDR3 reads CASSSTRRGSGETQYF. The CDR3 coding sequence is TGTGCCAGCAGTTCTACCCGCCGGGGTAGTGGGGAGACCCAGTACTTC.

This chain links TRBV3-1 (or the pseudogene TRBV3-2) with TRBJ1-1; TRBD1 aligns across 8 bases. Germline values: CDR1 LGHDT, CDR2 YNNKEL (reference sequence). CDR3 length: 13 residues. The V and J ends lost 4 bases and 10 bases, in that order; junction bases with no gene match: 8. The CDR3: CASSPDRGRRAFF. The CDR3 DNA reads as TGTGCCAGCAGCCCTGACAGGGGCAGGCGAGCTTTCTTT.

This chain uses TRBV5-5 with TRBJ2-3, with TRBD1 as a possible D gene (6 bases). The length of the CDR3 is 12 residues. V lost 4 bases to trimming and J lost 5 bases, with 8 bases between them. Germline V gene lookup returns CDR1 SGHKS and CDR2 YYEKEE (reference sequence). The chain's CDR3 is CASSKTGDTQYF. CDR3 coding DNA: TGTGCCAGCAGCAAGACAGGAGATACGCAGTATTTT.

The CDR3 spells CASSLILDTYEQYF. The CDR3 bases are TGTGCCAGCAGCTTAATCTTAGACACCTACGAGCAGTACTTC. The J gene is TRBJ2-7, the V gene TRBV7-9; unclear D gene. The V and J ends lost 2 bases and 2 bases respectively, with 10 bases between them. The CDR3 is 14 residues long. Germline V lookup: CDR1 SEHNR, CDR2 FQNEAQ (reference sequence).

The rearrangement joins TRBV20-1 to TRBJ2-7, with TRBD2 matching 12 bases. The CDR3 sequence is 13 residues long. Losses at the gene ends were 6 bases for V and 8 bases for J; bases not matched to a gene: 8. Germline-derived CDR1 and CDR2 are DFQATT and SNEGSKA (reference sequence). For the CDR3, the DNA is TGCAGTGCAAGTCGACTAGCGGGAGAGCAGCAGTACTTC. Amino acid sequence: CSASRLAGEQQYF.

The chain has TRBV18 and TRBJ2-3; tentative D call: TRBD2 (5 bases). Germline assignment: CDR1 KGHSH and CDR2 LQKENI. The CDR3 length is 15 residues. Trimming left V 0 bases short and J 0 bases short, with 7 bases between. The CDR3 spells CASSPPRGSTDTQYF. The CDR3 DNA reads as TGTGCCAGCTCACCACCCCGGGGTAGCACAGATACGCAGTATTTT. The whole variable domain, filled in from reference TRBV18 and TRBJ2-3, reads NAGVMQNPRHLVRRRGQEARLRCSPMKGHSHVYWYRQLPEEGLKFMVYLQKENIIDESGMPKERFSAEFPKEGPSILRIQQVVRGDSAAYFCASSPPRGSTDTQYFGPGTRLTVL.

The V gene is TRBV7-8, the J gene TRBJ2-7; 7 bases match TRBD2. The V gene end was trimmed by 5 bases and the J gene end by 1 base; junction bases not matched to a gene: 5. The CDR3 runs to 14 residues. Germline values: CDR1 SGHVS, CDR2 FQNEAQ. The chain's CDR3 is CASSGQRGSYEQYF. As DNA, the CDR3 is TGTGCCAGCAGCGGCCAGCGGGGTTCCTACGAGCAGTACTTC.